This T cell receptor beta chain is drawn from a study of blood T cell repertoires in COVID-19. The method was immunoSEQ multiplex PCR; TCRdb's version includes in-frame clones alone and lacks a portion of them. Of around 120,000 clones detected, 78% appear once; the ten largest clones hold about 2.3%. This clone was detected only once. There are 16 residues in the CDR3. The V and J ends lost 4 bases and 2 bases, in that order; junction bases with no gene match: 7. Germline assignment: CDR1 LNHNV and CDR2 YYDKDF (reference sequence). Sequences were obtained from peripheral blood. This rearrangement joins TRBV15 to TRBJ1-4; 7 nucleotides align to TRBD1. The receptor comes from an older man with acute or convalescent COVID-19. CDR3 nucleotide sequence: TGTGCCACCAGCACGCGACAGGGCTCCACTAATGAAAAACTGTTTTTT. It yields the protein CATSTRQGSTNEKLFF.